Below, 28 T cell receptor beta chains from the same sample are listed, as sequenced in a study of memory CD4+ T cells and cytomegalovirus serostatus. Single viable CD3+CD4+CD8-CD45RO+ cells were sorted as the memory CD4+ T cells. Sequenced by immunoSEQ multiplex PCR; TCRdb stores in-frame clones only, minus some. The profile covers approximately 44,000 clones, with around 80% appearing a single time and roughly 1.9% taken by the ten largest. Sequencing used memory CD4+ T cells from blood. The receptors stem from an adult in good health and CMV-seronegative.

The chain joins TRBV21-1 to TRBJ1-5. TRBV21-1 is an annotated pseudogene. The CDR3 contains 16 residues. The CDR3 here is CASLPGASNSNQPQHF. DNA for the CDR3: TGTGCCAGCCTTCCGGGGGCTTCGAATAGCAATCAGCCCCAGCATTTT.

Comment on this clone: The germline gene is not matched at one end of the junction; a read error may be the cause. Here the CDR3 reads CASRLGSTDTQYF. CDR3 sequence (DNA): TGCGCCAGCAGGTTGGGTAGCACAGATACGCAGTATTTT. This chain joins TRBV5-1 and TRBJ2-3; no clear D gene. The CDR3 extends over 13 amino acids. Germline-derived CDR1 and CDR2 are SGHRS and YFSETQ.

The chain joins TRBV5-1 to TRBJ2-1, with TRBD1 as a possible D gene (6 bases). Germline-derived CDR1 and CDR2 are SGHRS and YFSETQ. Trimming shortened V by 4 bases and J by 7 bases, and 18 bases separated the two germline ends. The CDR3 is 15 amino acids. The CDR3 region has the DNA TGCGCCAGCAGCCTTATTATGACAGGTAATAATGAGCAGTTCTTC. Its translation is CASSLIMTGNNEQFF.

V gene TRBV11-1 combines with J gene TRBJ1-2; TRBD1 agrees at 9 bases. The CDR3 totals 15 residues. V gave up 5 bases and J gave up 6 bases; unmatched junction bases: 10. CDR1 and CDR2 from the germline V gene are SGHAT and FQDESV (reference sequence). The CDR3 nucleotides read TGTGCCAGCAGCCCAAGACAGGGGGATTTTCATGGCTACACCTTC. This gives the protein CASSPRQGDFHGYTF.

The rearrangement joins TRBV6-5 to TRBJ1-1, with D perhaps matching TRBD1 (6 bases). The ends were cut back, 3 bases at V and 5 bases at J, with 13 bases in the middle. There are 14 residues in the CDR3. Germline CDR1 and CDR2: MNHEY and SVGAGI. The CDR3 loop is CASSYLGGQTEAFF. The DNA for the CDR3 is TGTGCCAGCAGTTATCTGGGGGGGCAGACTGAAGCTTTCTTT.

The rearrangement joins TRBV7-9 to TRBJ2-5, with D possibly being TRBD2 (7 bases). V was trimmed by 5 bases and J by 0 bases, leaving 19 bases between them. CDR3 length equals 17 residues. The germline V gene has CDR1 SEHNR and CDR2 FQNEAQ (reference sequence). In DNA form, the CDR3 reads TGTGCCAGCAGCGAGTCACTCGGGGGGCGCAACCAAGAGACCCAGTACTTC. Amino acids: CASSESLGGRNQETQYF.

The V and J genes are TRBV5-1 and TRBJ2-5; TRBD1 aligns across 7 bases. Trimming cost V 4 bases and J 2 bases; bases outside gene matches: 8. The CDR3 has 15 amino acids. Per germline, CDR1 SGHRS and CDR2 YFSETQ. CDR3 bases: TGCGCCAGCAGCCTGGACGGGACAGCACAAGAGACCCAGTACTTC. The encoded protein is CASSLDGTAQETQYF.

CDR3 residues: CASRLGGGLDTEAFF. CDR3 DNA: TGTGCAAGTCGCTTAGGTGGGGGGCTAGACACTGAAGCTTTCTTT. This chain links TRBV12-2 with TRBJ1-1. TRBV12-2 is an annotated pseudogene. This CDR3 contains 15 residues.

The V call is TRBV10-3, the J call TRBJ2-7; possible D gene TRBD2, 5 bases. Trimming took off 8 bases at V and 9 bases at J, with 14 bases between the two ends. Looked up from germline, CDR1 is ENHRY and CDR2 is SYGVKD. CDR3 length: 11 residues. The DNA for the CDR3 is TGTGCCATCTCATCCTCTGAGGGGCAGTACTTC. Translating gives CAISSSEGQYF.

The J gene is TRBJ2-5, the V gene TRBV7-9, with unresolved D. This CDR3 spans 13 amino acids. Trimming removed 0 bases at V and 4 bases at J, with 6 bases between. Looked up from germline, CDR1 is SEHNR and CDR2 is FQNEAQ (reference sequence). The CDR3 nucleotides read TGTGCCAGCAGCTTAGCTGGGCGAGAGACCCAGTACTTC. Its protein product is CASSLAGRETQYF.

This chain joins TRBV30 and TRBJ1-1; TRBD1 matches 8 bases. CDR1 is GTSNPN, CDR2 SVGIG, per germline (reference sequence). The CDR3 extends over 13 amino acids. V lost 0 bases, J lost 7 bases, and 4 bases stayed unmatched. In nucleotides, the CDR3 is TGTGCCTGGAGTGTACAGGGGGTCCATGAAGCTTTCTTT. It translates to CAWSVQGVHEAFF.

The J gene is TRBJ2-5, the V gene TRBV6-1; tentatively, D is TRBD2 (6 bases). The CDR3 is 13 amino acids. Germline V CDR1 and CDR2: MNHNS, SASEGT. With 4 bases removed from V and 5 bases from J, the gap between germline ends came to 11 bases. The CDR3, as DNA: TGTGCCAGCAGTGCGGGGGTTCGGGAGACCCAGTACTTC. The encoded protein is CASSAGVRETQYF.

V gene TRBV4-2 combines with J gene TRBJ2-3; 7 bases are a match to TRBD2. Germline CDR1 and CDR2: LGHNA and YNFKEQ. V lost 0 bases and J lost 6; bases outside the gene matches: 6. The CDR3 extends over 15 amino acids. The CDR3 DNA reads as TGTGCCAGCAGCCAAGATGGCGGGGGATCCGATACGCAGTATTTT. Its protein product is CASSQDGGGSDTQYF.

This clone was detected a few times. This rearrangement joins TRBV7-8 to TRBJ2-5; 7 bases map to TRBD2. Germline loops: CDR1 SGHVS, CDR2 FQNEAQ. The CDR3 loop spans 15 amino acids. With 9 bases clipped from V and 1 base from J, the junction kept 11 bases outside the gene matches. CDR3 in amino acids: CASNDGASGQETQYF. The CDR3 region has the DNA TGTGCCAGTAACGATGGGGCTAGCGGCCAAGAGACCCAGTACTTC.

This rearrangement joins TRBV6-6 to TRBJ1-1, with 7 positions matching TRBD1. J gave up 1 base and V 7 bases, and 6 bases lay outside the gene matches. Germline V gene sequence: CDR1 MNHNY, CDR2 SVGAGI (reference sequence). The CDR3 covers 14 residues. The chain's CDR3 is CASTRDRENTEAFF. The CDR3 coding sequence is TGTGCCAGCACAAGAGACAGGGAGAACACTGAAGCTTTCTTT.

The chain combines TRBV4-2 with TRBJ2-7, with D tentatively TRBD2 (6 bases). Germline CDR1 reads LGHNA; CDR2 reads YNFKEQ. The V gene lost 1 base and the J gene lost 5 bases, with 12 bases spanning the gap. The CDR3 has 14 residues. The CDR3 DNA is TGTGCCAGCAGCCAAGCCGGGGGTAATGACGAGCAGTACTTC. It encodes CASSQAGGNDEQYF.

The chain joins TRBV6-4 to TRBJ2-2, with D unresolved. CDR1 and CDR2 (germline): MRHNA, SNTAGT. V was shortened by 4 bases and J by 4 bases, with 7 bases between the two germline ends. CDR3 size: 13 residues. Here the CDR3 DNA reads TGTGCCAGCAGTGCGGAGAGCACCGGGGAGCTGTTTTTT. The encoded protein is CASSAESTGELFF.

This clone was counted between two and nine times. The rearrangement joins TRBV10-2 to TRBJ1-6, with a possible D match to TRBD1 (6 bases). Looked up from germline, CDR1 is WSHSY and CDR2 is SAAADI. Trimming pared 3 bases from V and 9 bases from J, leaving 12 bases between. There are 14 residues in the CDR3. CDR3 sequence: CASSDGTWISPLHF. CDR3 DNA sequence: TGCGCCAGCAGTGACGGGACATGGATTTCACCCCTCCACTTT.

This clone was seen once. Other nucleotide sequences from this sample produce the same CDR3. As DNA, the CDR3 is TGTGCCAGCAGCTTATCGACAAATGAAAAACTGTTTTTT. Translated: CASSLSTNEKLFF. The chain has TRBV11-2 and TRBJ1-4; D is ambiguous. There are 13 residues in the CDR3. Germline CDR1 SGHAT, CDR2 FQNNGV. V was pared by 2 bases and J by 5 bases, with 6 bases between. Full variable domain (rest looked up from reference TRBV11-2 and TRBJ1-4): EAGVAQSPRYKIIEKRQSVAFWCNPISGHATLYWYQQILGQGPKLLIQFQNNGVVDDSQLPKDRFSAERLKGVDSTLKIQPAKLEDSAVYLCASSLSTNEKLFFGSGTQLSVL.

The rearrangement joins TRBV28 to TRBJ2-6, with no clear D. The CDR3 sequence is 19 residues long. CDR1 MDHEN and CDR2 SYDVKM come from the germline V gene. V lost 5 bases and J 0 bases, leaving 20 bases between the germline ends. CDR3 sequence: CASSARRKQLNSGANVLTF. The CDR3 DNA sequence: TGTGCCAGCAGTGCGAGACGGAAACAACTCAACTCTGGGGCCAACGTCCTGACTTTC.

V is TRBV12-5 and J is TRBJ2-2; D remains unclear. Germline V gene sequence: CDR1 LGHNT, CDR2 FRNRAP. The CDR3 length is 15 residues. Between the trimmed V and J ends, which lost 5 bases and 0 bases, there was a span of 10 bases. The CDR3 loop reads CASGPWISNTGELFF. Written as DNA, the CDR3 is TGTGCTAGTGGTCCCTGGATCTCGAACACCGGGGAGCTGTTTTTT.

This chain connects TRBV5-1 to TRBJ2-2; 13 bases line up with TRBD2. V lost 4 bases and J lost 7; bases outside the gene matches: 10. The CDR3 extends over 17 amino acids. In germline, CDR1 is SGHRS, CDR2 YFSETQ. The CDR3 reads CASSDRLAGGRSGELFF. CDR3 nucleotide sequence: TGCGCCAGCAGCGACCGACTAGCGGGGGGAAGGAGCGGGGAGCTGTTTTTT. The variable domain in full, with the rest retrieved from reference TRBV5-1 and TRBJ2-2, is KAGVTQTPRYLIKTRGQQVTLSCSPISGHRSVSWYQQTPGQGLQFLFEYFSETQRNKGNFPGRFSGRQFSNSRSEMNVSTLELGDSALYLCASSDRLAGGRSGELFFGEGSRLTVL.

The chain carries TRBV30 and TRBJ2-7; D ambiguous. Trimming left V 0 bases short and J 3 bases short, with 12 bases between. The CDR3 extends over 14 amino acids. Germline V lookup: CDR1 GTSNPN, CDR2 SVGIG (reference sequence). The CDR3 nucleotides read TGTGCCTGGAGTGTATTGTGGGGTGACTACGAGCAGTACTTC. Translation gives CAWSVLWGDYEQYF. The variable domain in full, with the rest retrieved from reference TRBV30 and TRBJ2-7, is SQTIHQWPATLVQPVGSPLSLECTVEGTSNPNLYWYRQAAGRGLQLLFYSVGIGQISSEVPQNLSASRPQDRQFILSSKKLLLSDSGFYLCAWSVLWGDYEQYFGPGTRLTVT.

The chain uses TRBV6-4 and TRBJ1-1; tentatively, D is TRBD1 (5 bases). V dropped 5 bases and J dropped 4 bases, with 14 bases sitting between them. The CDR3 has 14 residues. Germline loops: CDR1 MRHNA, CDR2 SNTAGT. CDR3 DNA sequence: TGTGCCAGCAGTCCGACAGCTGGGGGCACTGAAGCTTTCTTT. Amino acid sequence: CASSPTAGGTEAFF.

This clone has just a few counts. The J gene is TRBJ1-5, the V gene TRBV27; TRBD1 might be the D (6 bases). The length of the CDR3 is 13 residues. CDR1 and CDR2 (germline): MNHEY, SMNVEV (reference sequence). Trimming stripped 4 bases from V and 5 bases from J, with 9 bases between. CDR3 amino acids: CASSSRGDQPQHF. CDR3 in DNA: TGTGCCAGCAGTTCCAGGGGTGATCAGCCCCAGCATTTT.

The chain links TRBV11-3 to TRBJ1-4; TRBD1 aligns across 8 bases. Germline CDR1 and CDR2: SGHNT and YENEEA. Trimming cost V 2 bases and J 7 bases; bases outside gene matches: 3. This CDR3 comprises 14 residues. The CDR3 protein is CASSLHRGSEKLFF. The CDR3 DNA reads TGTGCCAGCAGCTTACACAGGGGGTCTGAAAAACTGTTTTTT. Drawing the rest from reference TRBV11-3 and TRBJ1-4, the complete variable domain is EAGVVQSPRYKIIEKKQPVAFWCNPISGHNTLYWYLQNLGQGPELLIRYENEEAVDDSQLPKDRFSAERLKGVDSTLKIQPAELGDSAVYLCASSLHRGSEKLFFGSGTQLSVL.

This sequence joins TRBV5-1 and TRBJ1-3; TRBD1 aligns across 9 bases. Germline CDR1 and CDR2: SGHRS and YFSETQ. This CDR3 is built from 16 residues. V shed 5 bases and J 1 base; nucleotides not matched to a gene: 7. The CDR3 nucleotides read TGCGCCAGCAGTTTCCTAGGGACAGGGTCTGGAAACACCATATATTTT. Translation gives CASSFLGTGSGNTIYF.

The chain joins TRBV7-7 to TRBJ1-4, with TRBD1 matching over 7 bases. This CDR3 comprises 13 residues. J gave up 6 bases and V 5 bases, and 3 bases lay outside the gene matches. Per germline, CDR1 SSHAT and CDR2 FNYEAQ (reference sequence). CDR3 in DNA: TGTGCCAGCAGCCTTGGGACAGATGAAAAACTGTTTTTT. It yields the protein CASSLGTDEKLFF.